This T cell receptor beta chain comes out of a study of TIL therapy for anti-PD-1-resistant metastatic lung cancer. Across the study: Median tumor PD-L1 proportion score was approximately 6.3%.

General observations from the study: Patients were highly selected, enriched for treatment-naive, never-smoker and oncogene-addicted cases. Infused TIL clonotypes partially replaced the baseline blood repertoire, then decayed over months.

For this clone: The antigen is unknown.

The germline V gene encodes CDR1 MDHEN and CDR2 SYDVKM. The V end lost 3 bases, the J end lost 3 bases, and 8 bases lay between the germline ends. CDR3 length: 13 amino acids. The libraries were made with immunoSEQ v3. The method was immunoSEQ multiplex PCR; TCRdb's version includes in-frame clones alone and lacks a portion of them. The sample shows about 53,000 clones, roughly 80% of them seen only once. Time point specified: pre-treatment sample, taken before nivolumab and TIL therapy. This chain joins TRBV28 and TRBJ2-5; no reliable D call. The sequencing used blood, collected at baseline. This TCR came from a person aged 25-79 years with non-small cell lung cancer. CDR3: CASSLFQKETQYF. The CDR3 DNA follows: TGTGCCAGCAGTTTGTTCCAGAAAGAGACCCAGTACTTC.